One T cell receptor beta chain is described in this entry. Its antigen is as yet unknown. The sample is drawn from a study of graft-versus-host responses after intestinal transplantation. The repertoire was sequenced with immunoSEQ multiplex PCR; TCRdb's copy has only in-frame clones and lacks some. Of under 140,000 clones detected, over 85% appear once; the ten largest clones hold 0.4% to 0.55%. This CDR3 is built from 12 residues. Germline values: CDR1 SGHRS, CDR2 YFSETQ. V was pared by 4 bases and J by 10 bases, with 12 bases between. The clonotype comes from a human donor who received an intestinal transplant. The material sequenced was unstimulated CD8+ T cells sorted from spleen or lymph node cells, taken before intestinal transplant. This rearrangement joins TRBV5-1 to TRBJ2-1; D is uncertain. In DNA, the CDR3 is TGCGCCAGCAGCCACAATGGGAAGGAGCAGTTCTTC. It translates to CASSHNGKEQFF.